These T cell receptor beta chains were read from a single sample in a study of regulatory T cells in long-lasting Graves disease. TCRdb re-called the reads with MiXCR, one entry per CDR3 protein. The table records roughly 1,600 distinct CDR3 sequences, 70% to 85% of them present only once. The specimen was peripheral blood mononuclear cells (PBMCs), collected with antithyroid drug treatment, in newly diagnosed or persistent Graves disease (not recorded which). These receptors came from a young woman with Graves disease. Each CDR3 is given with its conserved first and last residue. D genes are given only for firm matches. Rows give clone size only sometimes, using once, few, many, or a class for an expanded clone.

V gene: TRBV7-3; CDR3 length: 13; J gene: TRBJ2-5; D gene: -; clone size: -; CDR3 DNA: TGTGCCAGCAGCTATTCCCAAAAAGAGACCCAGTACTTC; CDR3 protein: CASSYSQKETQYF
V gene: TRBV5-6; CDR3 length: 14; J gene: TRBJ2-2; D gene: TRBD1; clone size: -; CDR3 DNA: TGTGCCAGCAGCTTGCCAACAGGGGTCGGGGAGCTGTTTTTT; CDR3 protein: CASSLPTGVGELFF
V gene: TRBV19; CDR3 length: 14; J gene: TRBJ2-3; D gene: -; clone size: once; CDR3 DNA: TGTGCCAGTAGTATAGCGGAGGGGACAGATACGCAGTATTTT; CDR3 protein: CASSIAEGTDTQYF
V gene: TRBV4-3; CDR3 length: 17; J gene: TRBJ1-3; D gene: TRBD1; clone size: -; CDR3 DNA: TGCGCCAGCAGCCGAACCACAGGGACAGCCTCTGGAAACACCATATATTTT; CDR3 protein: CASSRTTGTASGNTIYF
V gene: TRBV6-5; CDR3 length: 16; J gene: TRBJ1-2; D gene: -; clone size: -; CDR3 DNA: TGTGCCAGCAGTTACCCCGAGACCGGGGGACGATATGGCTACACCTTC; CDR3 protein: CASSYPETGGRYGYTF
V gene: TRBV27; CDR3 length: 19; J gene: TRBJ2-2; D gene: -; clone size: few; CDR3 DNA: TGTGCCAGCAGTTTGGGGACCCCAGTATGGACCCGGGTAACCGGGGAGCTGTTTTTT; CDR3 protein: CASSLGTPVWTRVTGELFF
V gene: TRBV6-1; CDR3 length: 15; J gene: TRBJ2-1; D gene: -; clone size: once; CDR3 DNA: TGTGCCAGCAGCCCCCCCAATCGAGGGCGCAATGAGCAGTTCTTC; CDR3 protein: CASSPPNRGRNEQFF
V gene: TRBV7-8; CDR3 length: 14; J gene: TRBJ1-2; D gene: TRBD1; clone size: -; CDR3 DNA: TGTGCCAGCAGTCGGACAGGGAGTCTTTATGGCTACACCTTC; CDR3 protein: CASSRTGSLYGYTF
V gene: TRBV12-3/TRBV12-4; CDR3 length: 15; J gene: TRBJ1-2; D gene: TRBD1; clone size: -; CDR3 DNA: TGTGCCAGCAGTACCTGGCCGCGGGACAGGGATGGCTACACCTTC; CDR3 protein: CASSTWPRDRDGYTF
V gene: TRBV2; CDR3 length: 16; J gene: TRBJ2-1; D gene: TRBD2; clone size: few; CDR3 DNA: TGTGCCAGCAGTGAACGCCTAGCGGGGGGAGACGATGAGCAGTTCTTC; CDR3 protein: CASSERLAGGDDEQFF
V gene: TRBV12-3/TRBV12-4; CDR3 length: 16; J gene: TRBJ1-1; D gene: -; clone size: -; CDR3 DNA: TGTGCCAGCAAAATGGAAAGGTCTACCCTGCGGACTGAAGCTTTCTTT; CDR3 protein: CASKMERSTLRTEAFF
V gene: TRBV4-1; CDR3 length: 17; J gene: TRBJ2-1; D gene: TRBD2; clone size: -; CDR3 DNA: TGCGCCAGCAGCCAAATATGGTCCACCGGGGGGGACAATGAGCAGTTCTTC; CDR3 protein: CASSQIWSTGGDNEQFF